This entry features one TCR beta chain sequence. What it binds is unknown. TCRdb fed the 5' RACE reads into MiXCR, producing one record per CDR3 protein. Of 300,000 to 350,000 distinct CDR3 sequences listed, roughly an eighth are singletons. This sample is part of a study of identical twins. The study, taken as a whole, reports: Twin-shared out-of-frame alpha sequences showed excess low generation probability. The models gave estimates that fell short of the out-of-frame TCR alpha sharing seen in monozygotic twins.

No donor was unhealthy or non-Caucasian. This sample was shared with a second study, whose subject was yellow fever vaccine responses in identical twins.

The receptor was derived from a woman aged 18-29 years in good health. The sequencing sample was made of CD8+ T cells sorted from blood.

The DNA for the CDR3 is TGTGCCAGCAGTTTGGGGAGGGGAGAACAAGAGACCCAGTACTTC. Translated: CASSLGRGEQETQYF. The J gene is TRBJ2-5, the V gene TRBV28; 7 bases map to TRBD2. The germline gives CDR1 MDHEN, CDR2 SYDVKM. The CDR3 consists of 15 residues. Unmatched junction bases numbered 6, after V lost 3 bases and J lost 2 bases.